This record looks at one T cell receptor beta chain sequence and its context. Its specificity is unknown. The germline gives CDR1 SGHRS, CDR2 YFSETQ. The ends were cut back, 0 bases at V and 2 bases at J, with 5 bases in the middle. The CDR3 length is 13 residues. TCRdb keeps only in-frame clones here, not all; method: immunoSEQ multiplex PCR. The data contain fewer than 80,000 clones, 85% of them singletons. This sample was taken from a study of OX40 agonist ivuxolimab in advanced cancers. Study context: Two patients with cutaneous melanoma and one with hepatocellular carcinoma, three in total, showed partial responses.

Study-level findings and limits: At doses 0.1 to 3.0 mg/kg, CD4+ and CD8+ clones expanded.

This receptor was obtained from an adult with an advanced solid tumor such as melanoma, head and neck, liver or kidney cancer. The chain recombines TRBV5-1 with TRBJ1-2; D gene uncertain. The sample was CD4+ or CD8+ T cells sorted from blood, taken in a trial of the OX40 agonist ivuxolimab. CDR3 loop: CASSLGRNYGYTF. CDR3 bases: TGCGCCAGCAGCTTGGGTAGAAACTATGGCTACACCTTC. Combining the CDR3 with reference TRBV5-1 and TRBJ1-2 gives the whole variable domain KAGVTQTPRYLIKTRGQQVTLSCSPISGHRSVSWYQQTPGQGLQFLFEYFSETQRNKGNFPGRFSGRQFSNSRSEMNVSTLELGDSALYLCASSLGRNYGYTFGSGTRLTVV.